Listed below are T cell receptor beta chains from one sample, sequenced in a study of shared clonotypes between healthy human individuals. Measured with immunoSEQ multiplex PCR; TCRdb has only the in-frame clones, and not every one. The repertoire holds about 2,100,000 clones, with 85% to 95% as singletons. Material for sequencing was naive CD8+ T cells from PBMCs. These receptors were taken from a man aged 18 to 35 in good health. Some clones in this sample may be carry-over from other donors' samples. CDR3s include the opening cysteine and the closing phenylalanine or tryptophan. Each record gives: D gene, V gene, J gene, clone size, CDR3 protein, CDR3 DNA. A D gene is named only where the DNA matches it firmly. Some rows mark clone size as missing; the rest say once, few, many or name a class of expanded clone.

>NA|TRBV28|TRBJ2-7|NA
CASSLFGGEVYEQYF
TGTGCCAGCAGTTTGTTCGGCGGGGAGGTCTACGAGCAGTACTTC
>NA|TRBV27|TRBJ2-7|NA
CASSPPDGEQYF
TGTGCCAGCAGTCCCCCTGATGGCGAGCAGTACTTC
>NA|TRBV19|TRBJ1-1|NA
CASMAVNTEAFF
TGTGCCAGTATGGCGGTGAACACTGAAGCTTTCTTT
>NA|TRBV10-3|TRBJ1-2|NA
CAISDGRVDGYTF
TGTGCCATCAGTGACGGCAGGGTGGATGGCTACACCTTC
>NA|TRBV5-1|TRBJ1-2|NA
CATTKGGDGYTF
TGCGCCACCACAAAGGGGGGCGATGGCTACACCTTC
>NA|TRBV19|TRBJ2-1|NA
CASSISWLGNEQFF
TGTGCCAGTAGTATATCGTGGCTTGGGAATGAGCAGTTCTTC
>TRBD1|TRBV19|TRBJ2-3|NA
CASSTGQGGDTQYF
TGTGCCAGTAGTACCGGACAGGGAGGAGATACGCAGTATTTT
>NA|TRBV6-5|TRBJ2-7|NA
CASSYSGLIEQYF
TGTGCCAGCAGTTACTCGGGGTTGATCGAGCAGTACTTC
>NA|TRBV20-1|TRBJ1-3|NA
CSLEGGNTIYF
TGCAGCCTCGAGGGTGGAAACACCATATATTTT
>TRBD1|TRBV6-1|TRBJ1-2|NA
CASSATGGHYGYTF
TGTGCCAGCAGCGCTACAGGGGGCCACTATGGCTACACCTTC
>NA|TRBV5-1|TRBJ1-1|NA
CASSLGRGVTEAFF
TGCGCCAGCAGCTTGGGACGTGGAGTGACTGAAGCTTTCTTT
>TRBD1|TRBV4-1|TRBJ2-7|NA
CASSQFLSGQGSYEQYF
TGCGCCAGCAGCCAATTTTTGTCGGGACAGGGTTCCTACGAGCAGTACTTC
>TRBD2|TRBV4-2|TRBJ2-5|NA
CASSQDEGLGETQYF
TGTGCCAGCAGCCAAGATGAAGGACTAGGGGAGACCCAGTACTTC
>TRBD2|TRBV4-1|TRBJ2-1|NA
CASSQDSGRANEQFF
TGCGCCAGCAGCCAAGACAGCGGGAGGGCCAATGAGCAGTTCTTC
>TRBD2|TRBV7-9|TRBJ2-3|once
CASSPRDGGDTDTQYF
TGTGCCAGCAGCCCCCGGGACGGGGGGGACACAGATACGCAGTATTTT
>NA|TRBV9|TRBJ2-2|NA
CASSSGPRGDGELFF
TGTGCCAGCAGTTCGGGACCCCGGGGAGACGGGGAGCTGTTTTTT
>NA|TRBV19|TRBJ1-5|NA
CASSITPVVSHQPQHF
TGTGCCAGTAGTATTACTCCCGTAGTTAGCCATCAGCCCCAGCATTTT
>NA|TRBV12-5|TRBJ2-5|NA
CASGLDKETQYF
TGTGCTAGTGGTTTGGACAAGGAGACCCAGTACTTC
>NA|TRBV28|TRBJ2-3|NA
CASRPTVFSTDTQYF
TGTGCCAGCAGACCCACAGTATTCAGCACAGATACGCAGTATTTT
>TRBD1|TRBV14|TRBJ2-2|NA
CASSLLITPGQRFTGELFF
TGTGCCAGCAGCCTACTCATAACCCCGGGACAGAGATTCACCGGGGAGCTGTTTTTT
>NA|TRBV19|TRBJ1-5|NA
CASSPPGQGTQPQHF
TGTGCCAGTAGCCCTCCTGGGCAGGGTACTCAGCCCCAGCATTTT
>NA|TRBV19|TRBJ2-1|NA
CASDAGASHNEQFF
TGTGCCAGTGACGCAGGGGCGTCCCACAATGAGCAGTTCTTC
>NA|TRBV7-3|TRBJ2-3|NA
CASSYTESSTDTQYF
TGTGCCAGCAGCTACACGGAGTCTAGCACAGATACGCAGTATTTT
>TRBD1|TRBV27|TRBJ1-3|NA
CASSPRTGDLSGNTIYF
TGTGCCAGCAGCCCACGAACAGGGGACCTCTCTGGAAACACCATATATTTT
>NA|TRBV9|TRBJ1-1|NA
CASSPHKGVNTEAFF
TGTGCCAGCAGCCCGCATAAGGGGGTAAACACTGAAGCTTTCTTT
>TRBD2|TRBV27|TRBJ2-7|once
CASSPDSSGSRYEQYF
TGTGCCAGCAGTCCGGACTCTAGCGGGAGTCGCTACGAGCAGTACTTC
>NA|TRBV28|TRBJ2-3|NA
CASMTLGGVGPDTQYF
TGTGCCAGCATGACCCTGGGCGGTGTAGGGCCAGATACGCAGTATTTT
>NA|TRBV5-1|TRBJ1-1|NA
CASSLDRDPEAFF
TGCGCCAGCAGCTTGGACAGGGACCCTGAAGCTTTCTTT
>TRBD2|TRBV13|TRBJ2-3|NA
CASSPTSGSRTDTQYF
TGTGCCAGCAGCCCTACTAGCGGGAGTAGGACAGATACGCAGTATTTT
>NA|TRBV6-1|TRBJ2-2|NA
CASSESWYGENTGELFF
TGTGCCAGCAGTGAAAGCTGGTACGGCGAAAACACCGGGGAGCTGTTTTTT
>TRBD2|TRBV4-3|TRBJ2-1|NA
CASSRLLAEHNEQFF
TGCGCCAGCAGCCGGCTCCTAGCGGAGCACAATGAGCAGTTCTTC
>NA|TRBV30|TRBJ2-5|once
CAWSHRRLKEAQYF
TGTGCCTGGAGCCATCGGCGGCTAAAAGAGGCCCAGTACTTC
>NA|TRBV28|TRBJ2-1|NA
CASRTPTAVLNPYNEQFF
TGTGCCAGCAGAACCCCAACTGCGGTCCTGAATCCCTACAATGAGCAGTTCTTC
>NA|TRBV2|TRBJ1-2|NA
CASSGRDRTSYGYTF
TGTGCCAGCAGTGGAAGAGACAGGACCAGCTATGGCTACACCTTC
>TRBD2|TRBV5-4|TRBJ2-1|NA
CASSYWGLDNEQFF
TGTGCCAGCAGCTACTGGGGACTAGACAATGAGCAGTTCTTC
>TRBD2|TRBV6-5|TRBJ2-1|NA
CASSSRTSDYNEQFF
TGTGCCAGCAGTTCCCGGACTAGCGATTACAATGAGCAGTTCTTC
>TRBD1|TRBV5-4|TRBJ2-7|NA
CASSSTGGGFNEQYF
TGTGCCAGCAGCTCGACAGGGGGCGGTTTCAACGAGCAGTACTTC
>TRBD2|TRBV2|TRBJ2-2|NA
CASKGTSGRGRGTGELFF
TGTGCCAGCAAGGGGACTAGCGGGAGAGGGCGCGGCACCGGGGAGCTGTTTTTT
>TRBD2|TRBV7-9|TRBJ2-1|NA
CASSSWGLAGNEQFF
TGTGCCAGCAGCTCGTGGGGGCTAGCGGGAAATGAGCAGTTCTTC
>NA|TRBV9|TRBJ2-7|NA
CASSAPGYEQYF
TGTGCCAGCAGCGCGCCGGGGTACGAGCAGTACTTC
>TRBD2|TRBV28|TRBJ2-7|NA
CASSFPGLASEQYF
TGTGCCAGCAGTTTCCCTGGACTAGCAAGCGAGCAGTACTTC
>TRBD2|TRBV19|TRBJ2-1|NA
CASSIKREPEQFF
TGTGCCAGTAGTATCAAGCGGGAGCCTGAGCAGTTCTTC